The sequence of this TCR beta chain was determined in a study of T cell responses to AZD1222 COVID-19 vaccine (dated by TCRdb to the early 2020s). Background for the entire study: AZD1222 recipients with second doses at about 4 weeks or about 12 weeks were pooled, because spike-specific TCR depth and breadth did not differ between schedules. A total of about 240 trial participants underwent TCR sequencing, of whom nearly 210 received two doses of AZD1222 and some 25 received two doses of the MenACWY control vaccine. Enrollment into the trials was organized by age into subgroups of 18-55, 56-69 and 70-plus years, and those subgroups contained about 160, 30 and 59 TCR-sequenced participants, respectively. What the authors observed across the whole study: Participants were mostly white British, with more females than males. The authors suggested clonal diversity may have been underestimated. Only a handful of AZD1222 recipients were SARS-CoV-2 seropositive at baseline, limiting conclusions about previously exposed vaccinees. Because no day 14 peak-response samples were available, repertoires were characterized only after the peak T cell response. The 56-69-year group was small, and its depth increase did not reach significance, likely because of low power. A significant rise in spike-specific TCR breadth and depth was observed after two AZD1222 doses relative to day 0 and relative to MenACWY recipients. The vaccine-associated CD4 TCRs covered the entire spike protein, and the dominant responses fell in regions 160-218 and 743-854. Epitopes outside the regions mutated in the B.1.351 and B.1.1.7 variants were reportedly recognized by nearly half of the unique spike-specific TCRs.

The CDR3 regions of human TCRbeta chains were analyzed by immunosequencing. The authors' pipeline ran thus. TCRs in the repertoires were matched against a reference library of SARS-CoV-2-specific TCRs that had been generated with the MIRA antigen-specificity platform. Breadth was defined as the fraction of unique TCRs that were SARS-CoV-2-associated. Depth was defined as the fraction of total T cells that were SARS-CoV-2-associated. Each spike-specific TCR was assigned to its reactive spike region and to a CD4 or CD8 class using the MIRA data. Log10-transformed breadth and depth values were compared by one-way ANOVA with Sidak's multiple comparisons tests. Imported from immuneACCESS, the table was reduced by TCRdb to in-frame sequences with V and J called. These copies leave out some clones; in studies compared against another copy, an unresolved V gene accounts for under half, and the cause of the remainder is not known. That table is the source of V, J and clone size, and D and trimming were worked out from the DNA. This sample gives about 170,000 clones in total; roughly 92% of them show up just once. The top ten hold around 1.7% of the sample.

The time point label of this sample denotes: baseline before first vaccination. Vaccinee samples came from UK trials COV001 and COV002, including a single-blind randomized controlled phase 2/3 trial of AZD1222 (ChAdOx1 nCoV-19) in healthy adults. For TCRbeta chain sequencing, PBMC samples were collected from trial participants at day 0 and at day 28 after the second dose. Comment on this clone: No cognate antigen has been identified for it. A junction boundary mismatches the germline segment, possibly from a read error.

The receptor's source is an adult in good health. Sample: peripheral blood, taken on day 0 of AZD1222 vaccination.

Here the CDR3 is given as CASSLGPGSYEQYF. The sequenced DNA: TGTGCTAGCAGCTTAGGGCCGGGGAGTTACGAGCAGTACTTC. The chain is encoded by TRBV7-7 joined to TRBJ2-7, and the D gene may be TRBD2, 5 bases matching. CDR1 SSHAT and CDR2 FNYEAQ are derived from the germline V gene (reference sequence). From cysteine to phenylalanine, the CDR3 is 14 amino acids long. CDR3 DNA only is kept here, 42 bases in frame from base 1. The CDR3 plus the reference TRBV7-7 and TRBJ2-7 genes for the other parts give the full variable domain: GAGVSQSPRYKVTKRGQDVTLRCDPISSHATLYWYQQALGQGPEFLTYFNYEAQPDKSGLPSDRFSAERPEGSISTLTIQRTEQRDSAMYRCASSLGPGSYEQYFGPGTRLTVT.